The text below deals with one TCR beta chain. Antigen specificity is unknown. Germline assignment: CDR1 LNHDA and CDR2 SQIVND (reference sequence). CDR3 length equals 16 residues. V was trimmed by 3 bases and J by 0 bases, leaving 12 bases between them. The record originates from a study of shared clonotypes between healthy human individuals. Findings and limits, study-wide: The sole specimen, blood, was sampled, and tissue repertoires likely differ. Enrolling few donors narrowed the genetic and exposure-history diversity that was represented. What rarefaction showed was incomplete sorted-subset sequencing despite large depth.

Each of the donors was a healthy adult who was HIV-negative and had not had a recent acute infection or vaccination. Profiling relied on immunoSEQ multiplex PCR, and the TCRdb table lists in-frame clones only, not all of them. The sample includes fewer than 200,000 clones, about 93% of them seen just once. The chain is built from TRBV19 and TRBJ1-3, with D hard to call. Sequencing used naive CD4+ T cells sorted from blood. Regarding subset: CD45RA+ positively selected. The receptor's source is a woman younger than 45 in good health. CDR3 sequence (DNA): TGTGCCAGTAGTATGTTACCGAGGATCTCTGGAAACACCATATATTTT. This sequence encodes CASSMLPRISGNTIYF.